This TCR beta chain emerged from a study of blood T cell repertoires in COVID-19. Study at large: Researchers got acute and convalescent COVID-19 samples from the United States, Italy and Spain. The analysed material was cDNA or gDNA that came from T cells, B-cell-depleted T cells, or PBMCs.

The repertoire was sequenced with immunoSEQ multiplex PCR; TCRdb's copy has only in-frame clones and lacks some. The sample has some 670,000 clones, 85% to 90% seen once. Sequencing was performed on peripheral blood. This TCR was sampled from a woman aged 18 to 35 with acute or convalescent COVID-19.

The CDR3 spells CASSLTGSYYEQYF. In nucleotides, the CDR3 is TGCGCCAGCAGCTTAACCGGGTCCTACTACGAGCAGTACTTC. The chain links TRBV5-1 to TRBJ2-7; the D is unclear. From germline, CDR1 is SGHRS and CDR2 YFSETQ. This CDR3 region has 14 residues. Trimming removed 2 bases from V and 3 bases from J, with 12 bases in between.